Below are 26 T cell receptor beta chains sequenced from a single sample in a study of vaccination effects on CD4 cells after COVID-19. What these receptors recognize is not known. Clones were read by immunoSEQ multiplex PCR, and TCRdb kept only the in-frame ones, dropping some. The data contain roughly 61,000 clones, roughly 79% of them singletons. The ViraFEST assay expanded antigen-specific CD4+ T cells with viral peptide pools before sequencing. Culturing for around eleven days preceded CD4+ T cell isolation. The sequences come from CD4+ T cells from PBMCs cultured with HCoV-229E spike peptides, collected before COVID-19 vaccination. All receptors derive from a human donor who received a COVID-19 vaccine.

The chain recombines TRBV5-6 with TRBJ1-3, with D hard to call. V was shortened by 4 bases and J by 4 bases, with 12 bases between the two germline ends. Germline V gene sequence: CDR1 SGHDT, CDR2 YYEEEE. This CDR3 is 14 amino acids long. The CDR3 DNA reads TGTGCCAGCAGCCTGTCGGGTATCGGAAACACCATATATTTT. Its translation: CASSLSGIGNTIYF.

The gene calls are TRBV19 and TRBJ2-3; 12 bases fit TRBD2. This CDR3 contains 16 residues. V dropped 5 bases and J dropped 0; count of bases not matched to a gene: 3. Germline V CDR1 and CDR2: LNHDA, SQIVND (reference sequence). The CDR3 region is CASSPLAGGSTDTQYF. CDR3 coding DNA: TGTGCCAGTAGTCCCCTAGCGGGGGGGAGCACAGATACGCAGTATTTT.

The V and J genes are TRBV4-2 and TRBJ1-3; D is unresolved. V lost 4 bases and J 2 bases, leaving 9 bases between the germline ends. The CDR3 has 14 residues. Per the germline V gene, CDR1 is LGHNA and CDR2 is YNFKEQ. The CDR3 DNA is TGTGCCAGCAGCCTAGGGAGTCCTGGAAACACCATATATTTT. Its protein is CASSLGSPGNTIYF.

This clone came up a few times. The rearrangement links TRBV7-8 to TRBJ2-2; D is undetermined. Germline assignment: CDR1 SGHVS and CDR2 FQNEAQ. The CDR3 totals 13 residues. Trimming pared 5 bases from V and 0 bases from J, leaving 4 bases between. The CDR3 sequence: CASSTTNTGELFF. Here the CDR3 DNA reads TGTGCCAGCAGCACTACGAACACCGGGGAGCTGTTTTTT.

The gene calls are TRBV2 and TRBJ2-5; tentative D call: TRBD1 (6 bases). Germline V gene lookup returns CDR1 SNHLY and CDR2 FYNNEI. The V end was cut by 8 bases, the J end by 0 bases, with 13 bases between. This CDR3 is built from 14 residues. The CDR3 DNA sequence: TGTGCCAGCGCGTGGGGGCCCAACCAAGAGACCCAGTACTTC. Protein: CASAWGPNQETQYF.

This clone showed up just once. This chain uses TRBV27 with TRBJ2-1; the D gene is possibly TRBD2 (5 bases). There are 18 residues in the CDR3. CDR1 MNHEY and CDR2 SMNVEV come from the germline V gene (reference sequence). Between the trimmed V and J ends, which lost 5 bases and 2 bases, there was a span of 22 bases. CDR3 region: CASSLRIIVSGTYNEQFF. Written as DNA, the CDR3 is TGTGCCAGCAGTCTCCGCATTATCGTTTCGGGAACCTACAATGAGCAGTTCTTC.

The V call is TRBV4-2, the J call TRBJ2-1; D is ambiguous. CDR3 length equals 14 residues. Germline CDR1 reads LGHNA; CDR2 reads YNFKEQ. The V end was cut by 5 bases, the J end by 2 bases, with 10 bases between. Written as DNA, the CDR3 is TGTGCCAGCAGCGATGAGAGAGCCTACAATGAGCAGTTCTTC. Its translation: CASSDERAYNEQFF.

The chain is built from TRBV29-1 and TRBJ1-1, with no clear D. V lost 4 bases, J lost 3 bases, and 9 bases lay in between. This CDR3 region has 12 residues. The germline V gene encodes CDR1 SQVTM and CDR2 ANQGSEA. This CDR3 reads CSVGHGDTEAFF. For the CDR3, the DNA is TGCAGCGTTGGGCACGGCGACACTGAAGCTTTCTTT. Filled out from reference TRBV29-1 and TRBJ1-1, the complete variable domain reads SAVISQKPSRDICQRGTSLTIQCQVDSQVTMMFWYRQQPGQSLTLIATANQGSEATYESGFVIDKFPISRPNLTFSTLTVSNMSPEDSSIYLCSVGHGDTEAFFGQGTRLTVV.

The rearrangement joins TRBV3-1 (or the pseudogene TRBV3-2) to TRBJ1-3, with D perhaps TRBD1 (5 bases). This CDR3 is 14 amino acids long. V gave up 10 bases and J gave up 6 bases, with 19 bases separating them. Looked up from germline, CDR1 is LGHDT and CDR2 is YNNKEL (reference sequence). As DNA, the CDR3 is TGTGCCACCTCAAGTTACCGGGACTTAAACACCATATATTTT. Amino acid sequence: CATSSYRDLNTIYF.

This rearrangement joins TRBV19 to TRBJ2-6; D is perhaps TRBD1 (5 bases). CDR1 is LNHDA and CDR2 is SQIVND in the germline V gene (reference sequence). This CDR3 is 17 amino acids long. Deletions cut 3 bases from V and 4 bases from J, with 16 bases between. The CDR3 region is CASSIGQGQRGANVLTF. CDR3 DNA sequence: TGTGCCAGTAGTATCGGCCAGGGCCAAAGGGGGGCCAACGTCCTGACTTTC.

This chain joins TRBV29-1 and TRBJ1-1; 7 bases line up with TRBD1. Unmatched junction bases numbered 7, after V lost 3 bases and J lost 0 bases. The CDR3 extends over 15 amino acids. Germline CDR1 reads SQVTM; CDR2 reads ANQGSEA. This chain's CDR3 is CSVDRDRVMNTEAFF. The CDR3 coding sequence is TGCAGCGTTGACCGGGACAGAGTCATGAACACTGAAGCTTTCTTT.

This clone was seen a single time. The chain employs TRBV18 and TRBJ2-5; 9 nucleotides line up with TRBD1. The CDR3 totals 14 residues. The V and J ends lost 5 bases and 5 bases, in that order; junction bases with no gene match: 6. Germline CDR1 and CDR2: KGHSH and LQKENI. The CDR3 DNA sequence: TGTGCCAGCTCAACGGGACAGGGTGAGGAGACCCAGTACTTC. This encodes CASSTGQGEETQYF.

As DNA, the CDR3 is TGTGCCAGCAGCTTAGGGACATCGGAGCCCCAGCATTTT. Its translation: CASSLGTSEPQHF. The V and J genes are TRBV7-9 and TRBJ1-5; D is perhaps TRBD1 (5 bases). Trimming pared 1 base from V and 8 bases from J, leaving 9 bases between. Germline V gene data show CDR1 as SEHNR and CDR2 as FQNEAQ (reference sequence). The CDR3 runs 13 residues.

This clone was observed a handful of times. The chain links TRBV5-4 to TRBJ2-3; no clear D gene. CDR3 length equals 13 residues. The V end was cut by 0 bases, the J end by 3 bases, with 5 bases between. Germline CDR1 reads SGHNT; CDR2 reads YYREEE (reference sequence). As DNA, the CDR3 is TGTGCCAGCAGCTTGGCTGCAACAGATACGCAGTATTTT. It yields the protein CASSLAATDTQYF.

The chain carries TRBV28 and TRBJ1-5; 10 bases fit TRBD1. The CDR3 has 16 amino acids. Germline lookup yields CDR1 MDHEN and CDR2 SYDVKM. V lost 8 bases, J lost 3 bases, and 10 bases stayed unmatched. CDR3 in DNA: TGTGCCAGCCGGGACAGGGGCGGCCGGGACAATCAGCCCCAGCATTTT. It yields the protein CASRDRGGRDNQPQHF.

The chain has TRBV29-1 and TRBJ2-5, with TRBD1 as a possible D gene (6 bases). Trimming removed 3 bases at V and 5 bases at J, with 10 bases between. This CDR3 contains 12 residues. Germline V gene sequence: CDR1 SQVTM, CDR2 ANQGSEA. CDR3 sequence reads: CSVDSGAETQYF. As DNA, the CDR3 is TGCAGCGTTGATTCAGGGGCCGAGACCCAGTACTTC. Full variable domain (outside the CDR3, taken from reference TRBV29-1 and TRBJ2-5): SAVISQKPSRDICQRGTSLTIQCQVDSQVTMMFWYRQQPGQSLTLIATANQGSEATYESGFVIDKFPISRPNLTFSTLTVSNMSPEDSSIYLCSVDSGAETQYFGPGTRLLVL.

The rearrangement links TRBV10-3 to TRBJ1-6; 10 nucleotides agree with TRBD1. The trim removed 10 bases at V and 7 bases at J, leaving 7 bases unmatched. CDR3 length: 14 residues. Germline V gene lookup returns CDR1 ENHRY and CDR2 SYGVKD. The CDR3 nucleotides read TGTGCCAACCGGGACAGGGGCGGGAATTCACCCCTCCACTTT. Its protein product is CANRDRGGNSPLHF.

This clone has only one observation. The chain combines TRBV28 with TRBJ1-4; TRBD1 matches at 7 bases. Germline lookup yields CDR1 MDHEN and CDR2 SYDVKM. V gave up 8 bases and J gave up 6 bases; unmatched junction bases: 9. The CDR3 consists of 14 residues. The CDR3 DNA reads as TGTGCCAGCGGAACCGGGACAGCTGATGAAAAACTGTTTTTT. It encodes CASGTGTADEKLFF.

The chain joins TRBV18 to TRBJ1-1; possibly TRBD1 for D (5 bases). Germline values: CDR1 KGHSH, CDR2 LQKENI. V shed 2 bases and J shed 5 bases, with 9 bases lying between them. This CDR3 is 13 amino acids long. CDR3 DNA sequence: TGTGCCAGCTCACCAGAGGCAGGGACTGAAGCTTTCTTT. It yields the protein CASSPEAGTEAFF. The full variable domain, completed using reference TRBV18 and TRBJ1-1, is NAGVMQNPRHLVRRRGQEARLRCSPMKGHSHVYWYRQLPEEGLKFMVYLQKENIIDESGMPKERFSAEFPKEGPSILRIQQVVRGDSAAYFCASSPEAGTEAFFGQGTRLTVV.

In the case of this clone: Other DNA sequences of this sample code for an identical CDR3. This chain links TRBV24-1 with TRBJ2-5; D may be TRBD2 (7 bases). The CDR3 has 15 amino acids. V was shortened by 0 bases and J by 1 base, with 8 bases between the two germline ends. CDR1 KGHDR and CDR2 SFDVKD come from the germline V gene. The CDR3 coding sequence is TGTGCCACCAGTGATTTGAGGGGGGGCCAAGAGACCCAGTACTTC. Translated, it gives CATSDLRGGQETQYF.

The chain employs TRBV7-2 and TRBJ1-6; D is undetermined. Trimming removed 3 bases at V and 3 bases at J, with 9 bases between. Germline V gives CDR1 SGHTA, CDR2 FQGNSA. The CDR3 has 15 amino acids. In nucleotides, the CDR3 is TGTGCCAGCAGCTTTGCAGGAATCTATAATTCACCCCTCCACTTT. This sequence encodes CASSFAGIYNSPLHF.

The genes are TRBV6-1 and TRBJ2-3; 8 bases agree with TRBD2. The CDR3 is 17 residues long. The junction had 12 bases not matched to a gene; V was cut back by 1 base and J by 6 bases. Per the germline V gene, CDR1 is MNHNS and CDR2 is SASEGT. The CDR3 loop is CASSEGLRSGGSDTQYF. The CDR3 nucleotides are TGTGCCAGCAGTGAAGGGTTGAGAAGCGGGGGATCGGATACGCAGTATTTT.

CDR3 sequence reads: CASSTTLTRPGAFF. CDR3 bases: TGTGCCAGTAGTACTACCCTAACCCGCCCGGGAGCTTTCTTT. This chain uses TRBV19 with TRBJ1-1; D is unresolved. This CDR3 is built from 14 residues. Germline CDR1 and CDR2: LNHDA and SQIVND (reference sequence). Trimming pared 4 bases from V and 10 bases from J, leaving 19 bases between.

This rearrangement joins TRBV7-9 to TRBJ1-2; tentatively, D is TRBD1 (6 bases). CDR3 size: 12 residues. The V gene lost 5 bases and the J gene lost 3 bases, with 7 bases spanning the gap. The germline V gene encodes CDR1 SEHNR and CDR2 FQNEAQ (reference sequence). This CDR3 reads CASSPGDYGYTF. CDR3 DNA: TGTGCCAGCAGCCCAGGGGACTATGGCTACACCTTC.

J is TRBJ2-1 and V is TRBV6-1; no definite D call. In germline, CDR1 is MNHNS, CDR2 SASEGT. V was cut by 1 base and J by 4 bases, with 8 bases left in between. This CDR3 region has 14 residues. The CDR3 DNA reads TGTGCCAGCAGTGAAGTAAGGGCTTACAATGAGCAGTTCTTC. This sequence encodes CASSEVRAYNEQFF.

V usage is TRBV6-5 and J usage is TRBJ1-5; a possible D gene is TRBD1 (5 bases). CDR1 and CDR2 from the germline V gene are MNHEY and SVGAGI. The CDR3 spans 15 residues. Trimming pared 8 bases from V and 2 bases from J, leaving 16 bases between. CDR3 in amino acids: CASVGTLPGNQPQHF. The CDR3 DNA sequence: TGTGCCAGCGTAGGGACCCTCCCGGGCAATCAGCCCCAGCATTTT.